The rows below give T cell receptor beta chains drawn from one sample of a study of blood T cell repertoires in COVID-19. Method: immunoSEQ multiplex PCR; TCRdb's copy keeps in-frame clones and lacks some. This sample has tens of thousands of clones, with 80% to 85% found just once. The sequenced material came from peripheral blood. These TCRs come from a man younger than 45 with COVID-19, enrolled during active disease. Both conserved end residues are part of each CDR3. Fields, in order: V gene, clone size, J gene, D gene, CDR3 protein, CDR3 DNA. D genes are given only for firm matches. The size field is filled for only some rows; it gives once, few, many or a size class.

TRBV10-3	.	TRBJ2-1	TRBD2	CAISDQREGTYNEQFF	TGTGCCATCAGTGATCAGCGGGAGGGGACCTACAATGAGCAGTTCTTC
TRBV19	.	TRBJ2-2	.	CASSAMADNTGELFF	TGTGCCAGTAGTGCGATGGCGGATAACACCGGGGAGCTGTTTTTT
TRBV7-9	.	TRBJ2-7	TRBD2	CASSPPGLAGIYEQYF	TGTGCCAGCAGCCCGCCCGGACTAGCGGGGATATACGAGCAGTACTTC
TRBV2	once	TRBJ2-7	.	CASSVNTYYEQYF	TGTGCCAGCAGTGTCAATACCTACTACGAGCAGTACTTC
TRBV20-1	.	TRBJ1-6	.	CSASWGPPSSGNSPLHF	TGCAGTGCTAGTTGGGGGCCGCCTTCCTCGGGAAATTCACCCCTCCACTTT
TRBV19	.	TRBJ2-3	.	CASSKRGGGAEGNTDTQYF	TGTGCCAGTAGTAAAAGGGGAGGGGGAGCTGAGGGGAACACAGATACGCAGTATTTT
TRBV7-9	.	TRBJ1-4	.	CASSLGSGGAAEKLFF	TGTGCCAGCAGCTTAGGGTCGGGGGGCGCAGCCGAAAAACTGTTTTTT
TRBV27	.	TRBJ2-1	.	CASSPFRESDEQFF	TGTGCCAGCAGTCCCTTCCGGGAGAGCGATGAGCAGTTCTTC
TRBV13	.	TRBJ2-7	TRBD2	CASMNSGVSYEQYF	TGTGCCAGCATGAATAGCGGGGTCTCCTACGAGCAGTACTTC
TRBV3-1/TRBV3-2	.	TRBJ1-2	.	CASSHLSAGRDGYTF	TGTGCCAGCAGCCACCTGAGTGCGGGGAGGGATGGCTACACCTTC
TRBV30	.	TRBJ1-5	TRBD1	CAWSRPGGDQPQHF	TGTGCCTGGAGTAGGCCAGGGGGCGATCAGCCCCAGCATTTT
TRBV5-8	few	TRBJ1-6	.	CASSLGEERGLRSPLHF	TGTGCCAGCAGCTTGGGGGAAGAAAGGGGTCTAAGGTCACCCCTCCACTTT
TRBV29-1	.	TRBJ2-3	TRBD1	CSAGQGGDTQYF	TGCAGCGCCGGACAGGGAGGAGATACGCAGTATTTT
TRBV28	.	TRBJ2-7	.	CASGGRGIIGEQYF	TGTGCCAGCGGGGGCCGTGGGATCATCGGCGAGCAGTACTTC
TRBV19	once	TRBJ2-6	.	CASINPSGGANVLTF	TGTGCCAGTATCAACCCTAGTGGTGGGGCCAACGTCCTGACTTTC
TRBV27	.	TRBJ2-1	TRBD2	CASGSGAGGLNEQFF	TGTGCCAGCGGGTCGGGGGCGGGGGGCCTCAATGAGCAGTTCTTC